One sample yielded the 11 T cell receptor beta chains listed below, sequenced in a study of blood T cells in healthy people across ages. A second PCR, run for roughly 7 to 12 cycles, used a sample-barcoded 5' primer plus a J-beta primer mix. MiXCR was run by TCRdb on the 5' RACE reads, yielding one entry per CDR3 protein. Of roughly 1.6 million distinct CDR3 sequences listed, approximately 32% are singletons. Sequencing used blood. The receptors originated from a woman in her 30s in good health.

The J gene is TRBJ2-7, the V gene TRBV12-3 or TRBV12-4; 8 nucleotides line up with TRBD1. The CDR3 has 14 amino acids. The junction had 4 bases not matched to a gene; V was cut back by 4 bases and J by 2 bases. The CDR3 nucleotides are TGTGCCAGCAGTTCATCGGGACAGGCCTACGAGCAGTACTTC. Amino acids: CASSSSGQAYEQYF.

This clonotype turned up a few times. Here the CDR3 DNA reads TGCAGTGCTAGAGAAGGGGGTGGAGCAGAGACCCAGTACTTC. It specifies CSAREGGGAETQYF. This rearrangement joins TRBV20-1 to TRBJ2-5; weak D call: TRBD1 (6 bases). Trimming cost V 0 bases and J 4 bases, with 12 bases left between them. Germline V CDR1 and CDR2: DFQATT, SNEGSKA (reference sequence). The CDR3 has 14 amino acids.

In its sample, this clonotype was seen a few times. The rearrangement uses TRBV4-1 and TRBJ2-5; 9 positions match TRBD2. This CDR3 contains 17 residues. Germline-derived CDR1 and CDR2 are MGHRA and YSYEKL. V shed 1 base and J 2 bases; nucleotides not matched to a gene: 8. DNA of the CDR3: TGCGCCAGCAGCCAAGGGGGCAGCGGGGGGCGACAAGAGACCCAGTACTTC. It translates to CASSQGGSGGRQETQYF.

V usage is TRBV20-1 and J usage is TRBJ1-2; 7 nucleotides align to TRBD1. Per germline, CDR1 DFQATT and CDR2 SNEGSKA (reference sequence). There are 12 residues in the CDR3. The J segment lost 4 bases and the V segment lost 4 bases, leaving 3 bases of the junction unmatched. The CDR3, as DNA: TGCAGTGCTATGGGACAGTCCTATGGCTACACCTTC. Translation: CSAMGQSYGYTF.

The CDR3 region is CSGPLLQGYYTEAFF. CDR3 bases: TGCAGTGGTCCCCTCCTCCAGGGGTATTACACTGAAGCTTTCTTT. This rearrangement joins TRBV20-1 to TRBJ1-1; the D gene is possibly TRBD1 (6 bases). Germline V gene data show CDR1 as DFQATT and CDR2 as SNEGSKA (reference sequence). V lost 7 bases, J lost 3 bases, and 21 bases lay in between. The length of the CDR3 is 15 residues.

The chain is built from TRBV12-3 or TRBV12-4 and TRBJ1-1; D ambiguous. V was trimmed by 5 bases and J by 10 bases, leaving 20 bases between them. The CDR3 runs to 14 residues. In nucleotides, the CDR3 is TGTGCCAGCAGTCCAACTCGGGCCTCACGGGGAGCTTTCTTT. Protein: CASSPTRASRGAFF.

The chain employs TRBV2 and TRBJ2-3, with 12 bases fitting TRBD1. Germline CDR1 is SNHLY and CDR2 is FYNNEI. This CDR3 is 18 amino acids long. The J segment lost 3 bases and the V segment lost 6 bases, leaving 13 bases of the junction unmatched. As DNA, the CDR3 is TGTGCCAGCAGCGGAGGGACAGGGGGCGTTTCGATGACAGATACGCAGTATTTT. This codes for CASSGGTGGVSMTDTQYF.

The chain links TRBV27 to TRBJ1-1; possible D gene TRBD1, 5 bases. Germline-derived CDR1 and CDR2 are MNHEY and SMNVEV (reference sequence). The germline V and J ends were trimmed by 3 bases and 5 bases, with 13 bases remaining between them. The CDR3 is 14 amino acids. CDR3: CASSFRQTRTEAFF. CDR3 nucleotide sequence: TGTGCCAGCAGTTTTCGACAGACTCGTACTGAAGCTTTCTTT.

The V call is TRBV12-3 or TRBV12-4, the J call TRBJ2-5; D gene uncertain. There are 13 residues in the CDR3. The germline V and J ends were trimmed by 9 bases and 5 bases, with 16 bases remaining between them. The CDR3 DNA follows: TGTGCCAGTACCTGGACCTCCAGGGAGACCCAGTACTTC. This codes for CASTWTSRETQYF.

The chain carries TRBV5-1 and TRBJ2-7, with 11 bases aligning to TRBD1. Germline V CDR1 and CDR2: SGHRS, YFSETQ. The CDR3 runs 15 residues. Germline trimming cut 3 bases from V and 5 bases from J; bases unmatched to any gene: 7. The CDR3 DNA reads TGCGCCAGCAGCTGGACAGGGGGCTATTTAAACGAGCAGTACTTC. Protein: CASSWTGGYLNEQYF.

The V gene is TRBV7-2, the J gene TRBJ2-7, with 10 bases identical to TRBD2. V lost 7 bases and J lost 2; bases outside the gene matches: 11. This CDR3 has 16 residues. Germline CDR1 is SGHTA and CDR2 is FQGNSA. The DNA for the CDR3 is TGTGCCAGCACTTTAAGGGCTAGCGGGAGCACCTACGAGCAGTACTTC. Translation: CASTLRASGSTYEQYF.